This entry concerns a single T cell receptor (beta chain). This sample was taken from a study of blood T cells in healthy people across ages. The authors ran a second PCR of about 6 to 12 cycles using a sample-barcoded 5' primer and a J-beta primer mix. A template-switch adaptor with 12 random nucleotides tagged each cDNA molecule. TCRdb ran MiXCR on the 5' RACE reads and lists one entry per CDR3 protein. Of 700,000 to 950,000 distinct CDR3 sequences in the sample, about 42% were seen once. The CDR3 consists of 13 residues. CDR1 is MDHEN, CDR2 SYDVKM, per germline. Losses at the gene ends were 3 bases for V and 5 bases for J; bases not matched to a gene: 3.

The V and J genes are TRBV28 and TRBJ1-1; 7 nucleotides agree with TRBD1. This clonotype was obtained from a woman between 55 and 75 years old in good health. Sample: blood. The CDR3 sequence is CASSFEGATEAFF. CDR3 bases: TGTGCCAGCAGTTTTGAGGGGGCGACTGAAGCTTTCTTT.